This is a list of T cell receptor beta chains from one sample in a study of cytomegalovirus exposure and HLA in healthy donors. Clones were read by immunoSEQ multiplex PCR, and TCRdb kept only the in-frame ones, dropping some. Among tens of thousands of clones, around nine tenths were seen once, and the ten largest hold around 1.5%. Sequences were obtained from PBMCs. These receptors were collected from a woman aged 18-29 years in good health and CMV-seronegative. Each CDR3 is given with its conserved first and last residue. D genes are given only for firm matches. Size tells how often a clone was seen (once, few, many) or the class of an expanded clone, and some rows leave it out.

d_gene: TRBD1
v_gene: TRBV10-3
j_gene: TRBJ1-5
abundance: -
CDR3aa: CAIKEGQGLGQPQHF
CDR3nt: TGTGCCATCAAGGAGGGACAGGGGCTTGGTCAGCCCCAGCATTTT

d_gene: TRBD2
v_gene: TRBV5-1
j_gene: TRBJ2-3
abundance: few
CDR3aa: CASSLGPSGGSTDTQYF
CDR3nt: TGCGCCAGCAGCTTGGGACCCAGCGGGGGGAGCACAGATACGCAGTATTTT

d_gene: TRBD1
v_gene: TRBV4-1
j_gene: TRBJ1-5
abundance: -
CDR3aa: CASSQQGDGNQPQHF
CDR3nt: TGCGCCAGCAGCCAACAGGGGGATGGCAATCAGCCCCAGCATTTT

d_gene: -
v_gene: TRBV19
j_gene: TRBJ1-1
abundance: -
CDR3aa: CASRERNTEAFF
CDR3nt: TGTGCCAGTAGGGAGAGGAACACTGAAGCTTTCTTT

d_gene: -
v_gene: TRBV30
j_gene: TRBJ2-6
abundance: -
CDR3aa: CAWRAGVGANVLTF
CDR3nt: TGTGCCTGGAGGGCAGGGGTCGGGGCCAACGTCCTGACTTTC

d_gene: -
v_gene: TRBV28
j_gene: TRBJ1-3
abundance: -
CDR3aa: CASSLVRAGNTIYF
CDR3nt: TGTGCCAGCAGTTTAGTCAGGGCTGGAAACACCATATATTTT

d_gene: TRBD1
v_gene: TRBV9
j_gene: TRBJ2-6
abundance: -
CDR3aa: CASSPRTGTGANVLTF
CDR3nt: TGTGCCAGCAGCCCCAGGACAGGGACTGGGGCCAACGTCCTGACTTTC

d_gene: -
v_gene: TRBV6-1
j_gene: TRBJ2-1
abundance: -
CDR3aa: CASSEPGHPGTYNEQFF
CDR3nt: TGTGCCAGCAGTGAGCCGGGACACCCCGGCACCTACAATGAGCAGTTCTTC

d_gene: TRBD1
v_gene: TRBV7-9
j_gene: TRBJ2-5
abundance: -
CDR3aa: CASSTTGGRGQETQYF
CDR3nt: TGTGCCAGCAGCACCACAGGGGGCCGGGGCCAAGAGACCCAGTACTTC

d_gene: -
v_gene: TRBV4-3
j_gene: TRBJ2-5
abundance: -
CDR3aa: CASSQDSEETQYF
CDR3nt: TGCGCCAGCAGCCAAGATTCAGAAGAGACCCAGTACTTC

d_gene: -
v_gene: TRBV7-3
j_gene: TRBJ2-5
abundance: -
CDR3aa: CASSLTLQETQYF
CDR3nt: TGTGCCAGCAGCTTAACGCTACAAGAGACCCAGTACTTC

d_gene: -
v_gene: TRBV28
j_gene: TRBJ2-7
abundance: -
CDR3aa: CASSPFHEQYF
CDR3nt: TGTGCCAGCAGTCCCTTCCACGAGCAGTACTTC

d_gene: -
v_gene: TRBV29-1
j_gene: TRBJ1-2
abundance: -
CDR3aa: CSVGAGLDYGYTF
CDR3nt: TGCAGCGTTGGAGCGGGGCTCGACTATGGCTACACCTTC

d_gene: TRBD2
v_gene: TRBV2
j_gene: TRBJ2-7
abundance: -
CDR3aa: CASRASGSYEQYF
CDR3nt: TGTGCCAGCAGGGCTAGCGGCTCCTACGAGCAGTACTTC

d_gene: TRBD2
v_gene: TRBV27
j_gene: TRBJ2-7
abundance: -
CDR3aa: CASSPRLAGGYEQYF
CDR3nt: TGTGCCAGCAGCCCGAGACTAGCGGGAGGTTACGAGCAGTACTTC

d_gene: TRBD1
v_gene: TRBV7-6
j_gene: TRBJ2-5
abundance: -
CDR3aa: CASSLAGRGFETQYF
CDR3nt: TGTGCCAGCAGCTTAGCGGGCAGGGGGTTCGAGACCCAGTACTTC

d_gene: -
v_gene: TRBV7-8
j_gene: TRBJ1-3
abundance: -
CDR3aa: CASSLEAGVAAGNTIYF
CDR3nt: TGTGCCAGCAGCTTAGAAGCAGGGGTGGCCGCTGGAAACACCATATATTTT

d_gene: TRBD2
v_gene: TRBV7-2
j_gene: TRBJ2-5
abundance: -
CDR3aa: CASSSRPLRGKETQYF
CDR3nt: TGTGCCAGCAGCTCCAGGCCTCTGCGGGGGAAAGAGACCCAGTACTTC

d_gene: TRBD1
v_gene: TRBV5-1
j_gene: TRBJ2-1
abundance: -
CDR3aa: CASSLVRAGGFYNEQFF
CDR3nt: TGCGCCAGCAGCTTGGTCCGGGCAGGGGGCTTCTACAATGAGCAGTTCTTC

d_gene: TRBD1
v_gene: TRBV2
j_gene: TRBJ2-3
abundance: -
CDR3aa: CASSGQGKGDTQYF
CDR3nt: TGTGCCAGCTCGGGACAGGGGAAGGGAGATACGCAGTATTTT

d_gene: TRBD2
v_gene: TRBV10-1
j_gene: TRBJ2-7
abundance: -
CDR3aa: CASSWTRKSYEQYF
CDR3nt: TGCGCCAGCAGTTGGACTAGGAAATCCTACGAGCAGTACTTC

d_gene: -
v_gene: TRBV5-1
j_gene: TRBJ2-5
abundance: -
CDR3aa: CASSLGQGGEETQYF
CDR3nt: TGCGCCAGCAGCTTGGGGCAGGGCGGTGAAGAGACCCAGTACTTC

d_gene: TRBD2
v_gene: TRBV4-3
j_gene: TRBJ2-3
abundance: -
CDR3aa: CASSQETGRGVGTDTQYF
CDR3nt: TGCGCCAGCAGCCAAGAAACGGGTCGGGGGGTCGGCACAGATACGCAGTATTTT

d_gene: -
v_gene: TRBV2
j_gene: TRBJ2-2
abundance: -
CDR3aa: CASSAGPGTGELFF
CDR3nt: TGTGCCAGCAGCGCGGGACCGGGCACCGGGGAGCTGTTTTTT

d_gene: TRBD1
v_gene: TRBV28
j_gene: TRBJ1-5
abundance: -
CDR3aa: CASRTQGSVPPQHF
CDR3nt: TGTGCCAGCAGAACACAGGGGTCAGTACCGCCCCAGCATTTT

d_gene: TRBD2
v_gene: TRBV4-3
j_gene: TRBJ2-2
abundance: -
CDR3aa: CASAGVGGTGELFF
CDR3nt: TGCGCCAGCGCGGGGGTTGGCGGCACCGGGGAGCTGTTTTTT

d_gene: TRBD1
v_gene: TRBV7-2
j_gene: TRBJ1-1
abundance: -
CDR3aa: CASSQQTGGNTEAFF
CDR3nt: TGTGCCAGCAGCCAGCAGACAGGGGGCAACACTGAAGCTTTCTTT

d_gene: -
v_gene: TRBV7-9
j_gene: TRBJ2-1
abundance: -
CDR3aa: CASSLRGTPSYNEQFF
CDR3nt: TGTGCCAGCAGCTTGCGAGGGACTCCATCCTACAATGAGCAGTTCTTC

d_gene: TRBD2
v_gene: TRBV4-1
j_gene: TRBJ2-3
abundance: -
CDR3aa: CATGLAGVDTQYF
CDR3nt: TGCGCCACGGGACTAGCGGGGGTAGATACGCAGTATTTT

d_gene: TRBD1
v_gene: TRBV5-4
j_gene: TRBJ2-3
abundance: -
CDR3aa: CASSPGQGPYTQYF
CDR3nt: TGTGCCAGCAGCCCGGGACAGGGACCCTATACGCAGTATTTT

d_gene: TRBD1
v_gene: TRBV6-5
j_gene: TRBJ1-1
abundance: -
CDR3aa: CASSYGTGRTEAFF
CDR3nt: TGTGCCAGCAGTTATGGGACAGGGAGGACTGAAGCTTTCTTT

d_gene: TRBD1
v_gene: TRBV6-1
j_gene: TRBJ1-4
abundance: -
CDR3aa: CASSARQGREKLFF
CDR3nt: TGTGCCAGCAGTGCCAGACAGGGGCGCGAAAAACTGTTTTTT

d_gene: TRBD1
v_gene: TRBV2
j_gene: TRBJ1-5
abundance: -
CDR3aa: CASSFQGADQPQHF
CDR3nt: TGTGCCAGCAGTTTCCAGGGGGCTGATCAGCCCCAGCATTTT

d_gene: TRBD2
v_gene: TRBV29-1
j_gene: TRBJ2-2
abundance: -
CDR3aa: CSVRERLAGTTGELFF
CDR3nt: TGCAGCGTCCGAGAGCGACTAGCGGGAACCACCGGGGAGCTGTTTTTT

d_gene: TRBD1
v_gene: TRBV4-1
j_gene: TRBJ2-1
abundance: -
CDR3aa: CASSQARQGWNEQFF
CDR3nt: TGCGCCAGCAGCCAAGCGCGACAGGGGTGGAATGAGCAGTTCTTC

d_gene: -
v_gene: TRBV28
j_gene: TRBJ2-7
abundance: -
CDR3aa: CASSGPGAGEQYF
CDR3nt: TGTGCCAGCAGTGGCCCAGGCGCCGGCGAGCAGTACTTC

d_gene: TRBD2
v_gene: TRBV25-1
j_gene: TRBJ2-1
abundance: -
CDR3aa: CASSGLGTSGKGNEQFF
CDR3nt: TGTGCCAGCAGTGGATTGGGGACTAGCGGGAAGGGGAATGAGCAGTTCTTC

d_gene: -
v_gene: TRBV2
j_gene: TRBJ2-2
abundance: -
CDR3aa: CASNLRGGGELFF
CDR3nt: TGTGCCAGCAATCTACGGGGAGGCGGGGAGCTGTTTTTT

d_gene: TRBD1
v_gene: TRBV4-2
j_gene: TRBJ2-1
abundance: -
CDR3aa: CASSQEPDRAYYNEQFF
CDR3nt: TGTGCCAGCAGCCAAGAACCGGACAGGGCGTACTACAATGAGCAGTTCTTC

d_gene: -
v_gene: TRBV7-2
j_gene: TRBJ2-5
abundance: -
CDR3aa: CASSLNRQETQYF
CDR3nt: TGTGCCAGCAGCTTGAACAGACAAGAGACCCAGTACTTC

d_gene: -
v_gene: TRBV27
j_gene: TRBJ2-3
abundance: once
CDR3aa: CASRPRGTDTQYF
CDR3nt: TGTGCCAGCAGGCCCAGGGGAACAGATACGCAGTATTTT

d_gene: -
v_gene: TRBV19
j_gene: TRBJ1-6
abundance: few
CDR3aa: CASQKYNSPLHF
CDR3nt: TGTGCCAGTCAGAAGTATAATTCACCCCTCCACTTT

d_gene: TRBD1
v_gene: TRBV18
j_gene: TRBJ2-4
abundance: -
CDR3aa: CASSLDRGNIQYF
CDR3nt: TGTGCCAGCTCACTGGACAGGGGGAACATTCAGTACTTC

d_gene: TRBD2
v_gene: TRBV30
j_gene: TRBJ2-3
abundance: few
CDR3aa: CAWSSFSGGGDTQYF
CDR3nt: TGTGCCTGGAGCTCTTTTAGCGGGGGGGGAGATACGCAGTATTTT

d_gene: TRBD1
v_gene: TRBV5-6
j_gene: TRBJ2-7
abundance: -
CDR3aa: CASSSGTEATYEQYF
CDR3nt: TGTGCCAGCAGTTCCGGGACAGAGGCGACCTACGAGCAGTACTTC